Below, one T cell receptor (beta chain) is given with its context. The antigen remains unidentified. V was pared by 0 bases and J by 4 bases, with 8 bases of the junction left unmatched. The CDR3 is 16 residues long. Germline assignment: CDR1 SGHRS and CDR2 YFSETQ. The data were obtained in a study of T cells in localized non-small cell lung cancer. Overall study findings and caveats: Across samples, adjacent lung featured a median roughly 56 of the top 100 tumor clones.

This table comes from immunoSEQ multiplex PCR, and its TCRdb copy is limited to in-frame clones, with some not included. The data hold tens of thousands of clones, with almost 90% observed a single time. The receptor's source is a woman aged 40-70 years with stage I lung adenocarcinoma. The source was peripheral blood, collected before any cancer treatment. The chain is built from TRBV5-1 and TRBJ2-7; 9 nucleotides line up with TRBD1. The CDR3: CASSLGPGQGVYEQYF. DNA of the CDR3: TGCGCCAGCAGCTTGGGACCGGGACAGGGAGTTTACGAGCAGTACTTC.